This TCR beta chain was captured by sequencing in a study of control samples from healthy donors and cancer patients. The repertoire was sequenced with immunoSEQ multiplex PCR; TCRdb's copy has only in-frame clones and lacks some. The table shows 70,000 to 75,000 clones, with about 90% occurring only once. The length of the CDR3 is 16 residues. Germline CDR1 and CDR2: MDHEN and SYDVKM. V dropped 7 bases and J dropped 4; count of bases not matched to a gene: 13. This receptor was obtained from a woman aged 45-65 years in good health. The chain combines TRBV28 with TRBJ2-1; 7 bases map to TRBD2. The sequencing sample was made of blood. The CDR3, as DNA: TGTGCCAGCAACACTCAGGGCGGGAGACATTACAATGAGCAGTTCTTC. It codes for CASNTQGGRHYNEQFF.